The source of this T cell receptor beta chain is a study of T cells in women clearing cervical HPV infection. Turning to the study itself: Controls were women whose single incident HPV16 infection cleared within 12 months without precancer or cancer. Cases' blood sampling followed lesion detection by median approximately 150 days (90 to 200). HLA type could not be excluded as a confounder.

Broader study findings: CIN3+ cases had significantly higher TCR repertoire richness than controls, but evenness did not differ.

Points on this clone: What it recognizes is unknown. From the germline J gene comes the end of the CDR3, since the read stops 3 residues before it.

The method was immunoSEQ multiplex PCR; TCRdb's version includes in-frame clones alone and lacks a portion of them. The sample table includes around 30,000 clones. CDR3 length equals 13 residues. V dropped 1 base and J dropped 6 bases, with 10 bases sitting between them. From germline, CDR1 is SGHNT and CDR2 YYREEE (reference sequence). The sample consisted of blood buffy coat. This clonotype was obtained from a woman between 18 and 75 years old with a cervical HPV16 infection that either progressed to CIN3+ or cleared (not recorded which). The chain recombines TRBV5-4 with TRBJ2-5; D possibly corresponds to TRBD1 (5 bases). The sequenced CDR3 bases are TGTGCCAGCAGCTTGAGGGGCAGTCAGACC. This sequence encodes CASSLRGSQT. The CDR3 reads in full as CASSLRGSQTQYF.